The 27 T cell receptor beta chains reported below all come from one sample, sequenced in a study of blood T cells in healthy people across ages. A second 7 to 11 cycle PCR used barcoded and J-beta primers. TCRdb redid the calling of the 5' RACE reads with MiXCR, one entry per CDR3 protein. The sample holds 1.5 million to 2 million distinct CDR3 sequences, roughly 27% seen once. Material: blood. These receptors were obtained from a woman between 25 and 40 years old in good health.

CDR3 in amino acids: CSARGQGPWAYEQYF. The CDR3 DNA sequence: TGCAGTGCTAGAGGACAGGGGCCATGGGCCTACGAGCAGTACTTC. V is TRBV20-1 and J is TRBJ2-7, with TRBD1 identical over 8 bases. The CDR3 loop spans 15 amino acids. Germline CDR1 DFQATT, CDR2 SNEGSKA (reference sequence). V dropped 1 base and J dropped 2; count of bases not matched to a gene: 7.

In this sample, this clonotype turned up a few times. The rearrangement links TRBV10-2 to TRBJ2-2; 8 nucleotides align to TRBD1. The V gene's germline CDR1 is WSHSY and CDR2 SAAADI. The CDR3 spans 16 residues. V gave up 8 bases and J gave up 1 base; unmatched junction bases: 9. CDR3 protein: CASAVIGQGNTGELFF. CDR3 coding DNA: TGCGCCAGCGCTGTTATAGGACAGGGGAACACCGGGGAGCTGTTTTTT.

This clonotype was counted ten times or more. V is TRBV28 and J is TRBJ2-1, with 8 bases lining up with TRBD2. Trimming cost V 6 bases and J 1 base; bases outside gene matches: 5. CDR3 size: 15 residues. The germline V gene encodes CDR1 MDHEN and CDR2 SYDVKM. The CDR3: CASRTAGGSYNEQFF. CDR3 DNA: TGTGCCAGCAGAACCGCGGGGGGATCCTACAATGAGCAGTTCTTC.

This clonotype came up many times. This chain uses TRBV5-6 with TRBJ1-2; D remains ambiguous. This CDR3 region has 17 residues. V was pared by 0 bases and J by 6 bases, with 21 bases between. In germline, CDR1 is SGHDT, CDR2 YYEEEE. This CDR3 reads CASSLAGMPRGIDGYTF. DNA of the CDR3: TGTGCCAGCAGCTTGGCCGGAATGCCAAGAGGTATTGATGGCTACACCTTC.

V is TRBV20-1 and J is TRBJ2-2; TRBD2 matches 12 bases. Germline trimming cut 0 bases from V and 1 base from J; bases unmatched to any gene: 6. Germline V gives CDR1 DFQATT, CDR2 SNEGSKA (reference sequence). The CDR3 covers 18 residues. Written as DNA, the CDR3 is TGCAGTGCTAGAGATGCTAGCGGGGGGGTAAGGAACACCGGGGAGCTGTTTTTT. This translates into CSARDASGGVRNTGELFF.

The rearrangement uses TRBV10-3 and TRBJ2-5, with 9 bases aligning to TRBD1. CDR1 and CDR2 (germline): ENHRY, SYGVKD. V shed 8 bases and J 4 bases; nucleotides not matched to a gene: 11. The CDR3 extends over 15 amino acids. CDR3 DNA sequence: TGTGCCATCCGGGCCGACAGGGGGAGGTTAGAGACCCAGTACTTC. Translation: CAIRADRGRLETQYF.

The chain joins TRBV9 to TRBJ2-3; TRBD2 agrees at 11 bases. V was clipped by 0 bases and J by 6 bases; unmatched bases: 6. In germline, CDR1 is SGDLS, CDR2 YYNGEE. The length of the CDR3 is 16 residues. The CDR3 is CASSVAGSGGGDTQYF. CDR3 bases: TGTGCCAGCAGCGTAGCGGGTAGCGGGGGGGGTGATACGCAGTATTTT.

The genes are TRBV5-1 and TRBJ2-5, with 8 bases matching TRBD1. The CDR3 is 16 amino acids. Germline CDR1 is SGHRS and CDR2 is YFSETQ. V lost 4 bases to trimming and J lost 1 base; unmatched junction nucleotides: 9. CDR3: CASSLGTGLFQETQYF. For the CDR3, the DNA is TGCGCCAGCAGCCTCGGGACAGGCCTTTTCCAAGAGACCCAGTACTTC.

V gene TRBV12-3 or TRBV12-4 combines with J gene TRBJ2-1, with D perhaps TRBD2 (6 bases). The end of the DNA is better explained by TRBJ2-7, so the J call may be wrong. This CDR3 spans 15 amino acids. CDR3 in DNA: TGTGCCAGCATAGGAGGGCCCAGCTCCTACAATGAGCAGTACTTC. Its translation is CASIGGPSSYNEQYF.

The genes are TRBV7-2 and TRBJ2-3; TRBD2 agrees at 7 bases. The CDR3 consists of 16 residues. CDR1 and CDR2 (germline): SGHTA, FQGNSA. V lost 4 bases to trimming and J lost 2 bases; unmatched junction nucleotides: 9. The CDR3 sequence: CASSSRLALATDTQYF. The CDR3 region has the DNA TGTGCCAGCAGCTCCCGACTAGCTCTGGCCACAGATACGCAGTATTTT.

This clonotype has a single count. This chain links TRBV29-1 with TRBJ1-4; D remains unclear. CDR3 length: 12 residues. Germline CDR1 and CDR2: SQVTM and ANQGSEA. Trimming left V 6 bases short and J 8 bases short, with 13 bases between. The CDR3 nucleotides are TGCAGCGTCCGGAGTGGGCGCGAAAAACTGTTTTTT. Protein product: CSVRSGREKLFF.

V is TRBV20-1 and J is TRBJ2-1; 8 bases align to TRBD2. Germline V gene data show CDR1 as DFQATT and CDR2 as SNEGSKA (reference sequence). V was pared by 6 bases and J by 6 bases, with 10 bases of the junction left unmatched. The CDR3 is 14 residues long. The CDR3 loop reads CSATPGTRGNEQFF. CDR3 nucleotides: TGCAGTGCCACCCCCGGGACTAGGGGCAATGAGCAGTTCTTC.

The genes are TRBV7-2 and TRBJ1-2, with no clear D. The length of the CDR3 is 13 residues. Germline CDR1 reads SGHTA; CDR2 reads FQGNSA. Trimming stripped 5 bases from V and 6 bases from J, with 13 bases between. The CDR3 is CASSPPGRNGYTF. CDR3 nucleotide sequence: TGTGCCAGCAGCCCCCCGGGGAGAAATGGCTACACCTTC.

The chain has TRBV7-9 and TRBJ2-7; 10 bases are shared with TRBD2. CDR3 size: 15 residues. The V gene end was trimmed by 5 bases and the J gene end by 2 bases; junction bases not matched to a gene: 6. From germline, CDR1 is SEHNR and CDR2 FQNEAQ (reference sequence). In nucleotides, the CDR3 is TGTGCCAGCAGCACCCCTAGCGGGAGTACCTACGAGCAGTACTTC. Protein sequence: CASSTPSGSTYEQYF.

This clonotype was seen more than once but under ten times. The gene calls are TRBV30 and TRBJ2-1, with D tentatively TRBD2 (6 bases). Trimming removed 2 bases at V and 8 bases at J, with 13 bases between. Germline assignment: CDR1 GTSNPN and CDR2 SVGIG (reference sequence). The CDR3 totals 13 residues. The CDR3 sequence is CAWSPQGGYEQFF. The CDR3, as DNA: TGTGCCTGGAGTCCGCAGGGAGGATATGAGCAGTTCTTC. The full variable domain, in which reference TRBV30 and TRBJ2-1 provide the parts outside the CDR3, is SQTIHQWPATLVQPVGSPLSLECTVEGTSNPNLYWYRQAAGRGLQLLFYSVGIGQISSEVPQNLSASRPQDRQFILSSKKLLLSDSGFYLCAWSPQGGYEQFFGPGTRLTVL.

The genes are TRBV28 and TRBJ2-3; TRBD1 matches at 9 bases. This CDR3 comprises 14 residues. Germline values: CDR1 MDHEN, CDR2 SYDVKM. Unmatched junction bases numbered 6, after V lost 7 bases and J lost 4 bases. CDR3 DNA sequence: TGTGCCAGCAAACCACAGGGGGCCTCAGATACGCAGTATTTT. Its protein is CASKPQGASDTQYF.

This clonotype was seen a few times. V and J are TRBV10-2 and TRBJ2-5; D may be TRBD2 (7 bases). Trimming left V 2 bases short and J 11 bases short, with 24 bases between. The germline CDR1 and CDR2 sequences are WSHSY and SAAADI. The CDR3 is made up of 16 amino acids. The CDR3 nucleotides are TGCGCCAGCAGTGAGAAATCCGGGTGGGAGGGGGGAGAGCAGTACTTC. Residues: CASSEKSGWEGGEQYF.

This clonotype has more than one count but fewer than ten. CDR3 nucleotide sequence: TGTGCCAGCACCGAACGGACAGACGTCTATGGCTACACCTTC. It specifies CASTERTDVYGYTF. V usage is TRBV6-6 and J usage is TRBJ1-2; D is possibly TRBD1 (6 bases). Trimming removed 7 bases from V and 4 bases from J, with 16 bases in between. Germline loops: CDR1 MNHNY, CDR2 SVGAGI (reference sequence). The CDR3 contains 14 residues.

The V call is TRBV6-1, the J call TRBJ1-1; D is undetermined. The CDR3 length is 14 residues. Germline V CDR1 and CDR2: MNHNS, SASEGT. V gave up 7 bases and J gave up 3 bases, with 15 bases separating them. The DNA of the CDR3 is TGTGCCAGCATTCCCGGAAGGCAGCACACTGAAGCTTTCTTT. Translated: CASIPGRQHTEAFF.

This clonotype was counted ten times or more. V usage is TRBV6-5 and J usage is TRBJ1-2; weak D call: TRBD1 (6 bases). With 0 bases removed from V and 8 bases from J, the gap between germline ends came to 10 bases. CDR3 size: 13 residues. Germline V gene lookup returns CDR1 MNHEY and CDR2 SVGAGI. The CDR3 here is CASSYSDSNGYTF. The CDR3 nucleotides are TGTGCCAGCAGTTACTCGGACAGCAACGGCTACACCTTC.

The CDR3 region is CASSPGPTNRRETYTQYF. The CDR3 DNA reads TGTGCCAGCTCACCAGGTCCGACAAACCGTAGAGAAACTTATACGCAGTATTTT. This sequence joins TRBV18 and TRBJ2-3; D remains ambiguous. This CDR3 comprises 18 residues. The germline CDR1 and CDR2 sequences are KGHSH and LQKENI. Trimming removed 2 bases from V and 7 bases from J, with 25 bases in between. Full variable domain (missing parts from reference TRBV18 and TRBJ2-3): NAGVMQNPRHLVRRRGQEARLRCSPMKGHSHVYWYRQLPEEGLKFMVYLQKENIIDESGMPKERFSAEFPKEGPSILRIQQVVRGDSAAYFCASSPGPTNRRETYTQYFGPGTRLTVL.

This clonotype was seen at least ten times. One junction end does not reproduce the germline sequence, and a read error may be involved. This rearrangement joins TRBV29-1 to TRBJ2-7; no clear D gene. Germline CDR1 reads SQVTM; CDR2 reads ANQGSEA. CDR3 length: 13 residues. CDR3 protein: CSVKDLKRYEQYF. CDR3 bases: TGCAGCGTTAAAGACCTAAAACGCTACGAGCAGTACTTC.

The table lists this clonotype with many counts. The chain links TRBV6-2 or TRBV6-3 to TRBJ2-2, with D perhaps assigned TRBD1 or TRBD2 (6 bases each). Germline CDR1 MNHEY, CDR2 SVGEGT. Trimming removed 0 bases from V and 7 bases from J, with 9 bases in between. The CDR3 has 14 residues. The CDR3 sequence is CASSYSRGHGELFF. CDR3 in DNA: TGTGCCAGCAGTTACTCCCGGGGGCACGGGGAGCTGTTTTTT.

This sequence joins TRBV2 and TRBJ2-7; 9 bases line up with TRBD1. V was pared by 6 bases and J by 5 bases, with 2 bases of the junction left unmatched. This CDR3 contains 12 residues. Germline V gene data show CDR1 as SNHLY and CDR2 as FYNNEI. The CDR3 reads CASSGTGHEQYF. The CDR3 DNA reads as TGTGCCAGCAGCGGGACAGGGCACGAGCAGTACTTC.

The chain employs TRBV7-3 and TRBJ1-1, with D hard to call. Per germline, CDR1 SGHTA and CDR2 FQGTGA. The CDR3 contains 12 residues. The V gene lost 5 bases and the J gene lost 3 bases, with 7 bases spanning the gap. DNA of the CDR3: TGTGCCAGCAGCGACGGCTACACTGAAGCTTTCTTT. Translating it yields CASSDGYTEAFF.

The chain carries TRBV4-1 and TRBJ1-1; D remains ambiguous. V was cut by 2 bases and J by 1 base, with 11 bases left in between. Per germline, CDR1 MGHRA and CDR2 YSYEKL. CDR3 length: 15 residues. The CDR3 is CASSQYTVGNTEAFF. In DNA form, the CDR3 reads TGCGCCAGCAGCCAATATACGGTAGGGAACACTGAAGCTTTCTTT.

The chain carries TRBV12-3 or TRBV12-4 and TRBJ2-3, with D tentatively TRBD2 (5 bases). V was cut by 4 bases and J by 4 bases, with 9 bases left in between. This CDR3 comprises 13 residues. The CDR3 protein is CASSYDYSDTQYF. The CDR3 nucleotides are TGTGCCAGCAGTTACGACTACTCAGATACGCAGTATTTT.